This entry lists 9 T cell receptor beta chains sequenced from one sample in a study of T cells in Graves' hyperthyroidism and ophthalmopathy (dated 2019 in TCRdb). Libraries were prepared through multiplex PCR. The data were produced on an Illumina HiSeq 2000. TCR beta CDR3 regions were amplified from RNA transcripts. The TCR CDR3 was subjected to a first round of RT-PCR using the HTBI primer set and the Qiagen OneStep RT-PCR kit. TCRdb reworked the public reads: Q25 trimming with fastp, MiXCR clone assembly, productive beta chains retained. Records with the same CDR3 protein are collapsed into one entry carrying the most frequent genes and DNA. The sample contains hundreds of thousands of distinct CDR3 sequences, 12% to 15% of them found a single time. The top ten clonotypes cover 14% of the sample. The sequencing input was blood. Receptors were obtained from a middle-aged woman with Graves' hyperthyroidism.

This clonotype was seen ten or more times. The chain couples TRBV28 to TRBJ1-6; D is undetermined. Germline V CDR1 and CDR2: MDHEN, SYDVKM. The length of the CDR3 is 15 residues. Trimming removed 3 bases at V and 0 bases at J, with 6 bases between. CDR3 protein: CASSFGSSYNSPLHF. The DNA of the CDR3 is TGTGCCAGCAGTTTCGGGAGCTCCTATAATTCACCCCTCCACTTT.

In this sample, this clonotype turned up a few times. The chain has TRBV7-6 and TRBJ1-2; 8 nucleotides agree with TRBD1. The CDR3 sequence is 14 residues long. Per germline, CDR1 SGHVS and CDR2 FNYEAQ. V shed 5 bases and J 7 bases; nucleotides not matched to a gene: 9. The CDR3 loop is CASSPTGGASGYTF. In nucleotides, the CDR3 is TGTGCCAGCAGCCCAACAGGGGGTGCCTCTGGCTACACCTTC.

This clonotype occurred many times. The rearrangement links TRBV13 to TRBJ1-1; D uncertain. The ends were cut back, 5 bases at V and 0 bases at J, with 16 bases in the middle. Germline V gene data show CDR1 as PRHDT and CDR2 as FYEKMQ (reference sequence). The CDR3 loop spans 16 amino acids. The CDR3 reads CASSPADIFMNTEAFF. In nucleotides, the CDR3 is TGTGCCAGCAGCCCCGCCGACATTTTCATGAACACTGAAGCTTTCTTT.

V is TRBV15 and J is TRBJ2-1, with D perhaps TRBD2 (6 bases). The CDR3 runs to 15 residues. Germline CDR1 reads LNHNV; CDR2 reads YYDKDF (reference sequence). Trimming took 1 base from V and 7 from J, leaving 14 bases between them. The DNA for the CDR3 is TGTGCCACCAGCAGAGGATTCGGCGGGGAAAATGAGCAGTTCTTC. Its translation: CATSRGFGGENEQFF.

The chain recombines TRBV12-3 or TRBV12-4 with TRBJ2-1; TRBD1 aligns across 10 bases. Losses at the gene ends were 6 bases for V and 8 bases for J; bases not matched to a gene: 7. The CDR3 sequence is 14 residues long. The CDR3 DNA sequence: TGTGCCAGCAGGTGGACAGGGGGGGATGATGAGCAGTTCTTC. Its translation: CASRWTGGDDEQFF.

The chain combines TRBV20-1 with TRBJ2-5; D is tentatively TRBD1 or TRBD2 (5 bases each). The germline V gene has CDR1 DFQATT and CDR2 SNEGSKA (reference sequence). Between the trimmed V and J ends, which lost 1 base and 5 bases, there was a span of 8 bases. The CDR3 is 12 amino acids. The CDR3 DNA reads as TGCAGTGCTAGAGGATGGGGGGAGACCCAGTACTTC. Protein product: CSARGWGETQYF.

As for this clonotype: A much larger clonotype is one base distant, so this may be a read error. The CDR3 reads CASSHRSGGSYEQYF. CDR3 coding DNA: TGTGCCAGCAGTCACCGATCAGGGGGGAGCTACGAGCAGTACTTC. The V call is TRBV6-1, the J call TRBJ2-7; D perhaps matches TRBD1 (7 bases). Germline V gene lookup returns CDR1 MNHNS and CDR2 SASEGT. The CDR3 is 15 residues long. V was cut by 5 bases and J by 3 bases, with 17 bases left in between.

V is TRBV20-1 and J is TRBJ1-1; D uncertain. The V gene lost 1 base and the J gene lost 5 bases, with 17 bases spanning the gap. In germline, CDR1 is DFQATT, CDR2 SNEGSKA (reference sequence). The CDR3 consists of 15 residues. CDR3: CSARAQPEVGTEAFF. The CDR3 region has the DNA TGCAGTGCTAGAGCCCAACCGGAGGTGGGGACTGAAGCTTTCTTT.

In the case of this clonotype: A read error is possible here, since a much larger clone lies one base away. The chain's CDR3 is CTSSPSGGQETQYF. The DNA of the CDR3 is TGTACCAGCAGCCCTAGCGGGGGCCAAGAGACCCAGTACTTC. V usage is TRBV2 and J usage is TRBJ2-5; 10 bases line up with TRBD2. The germline CDR1 and CDR2 sequences are SNHLY and FYNNEI. The CDR3 totals 14 residues.